This TCR beta chain came from a study of blood T cell repertoires in COVID-19. In the study overall: The samples span acute and convalescent COVID-19 from the United States, Italy and Spain. The cDNA or gDNA used as material had been derived from T cells, B-cell-depleted T cells, or PBMCs.

V shed 6 bases and J 2 bases; nucleotides not matched to a gene: 17. CDR3 length: 18 amino acids. Germline lookup yields CDR1 SQVTM and CDR2 ANQGSEA. The authors' processing: Using reference gene primer amplification, nucleated cell counts were estimated. Assay: immunoSEQ multiplex PCR; the TCRdb copy retains only in-frame clones and omits some. V and J calls and clone size come straight from that table; D and trimming were deduced from the DNA. Here the sample spans 350,000 to 450,000 clones, more than 80% being singletons. The sequence was obtained from a man aged 35 to 55 with acute or convalescent COVID-19. Sequencing was carried out using peripheral blood. The chain employs TRBV29-1 and TRBJ2-7, with TRBD1 identical over 12 bases. The DNA for the CDR3 is TGCAGCGTCTTCTTGGGACAGGGGGCCCCTGGGGGGCCCTACGAGCAGTACTTC. Encoded protein: CSVFLGQGAPGGPYEQYF.